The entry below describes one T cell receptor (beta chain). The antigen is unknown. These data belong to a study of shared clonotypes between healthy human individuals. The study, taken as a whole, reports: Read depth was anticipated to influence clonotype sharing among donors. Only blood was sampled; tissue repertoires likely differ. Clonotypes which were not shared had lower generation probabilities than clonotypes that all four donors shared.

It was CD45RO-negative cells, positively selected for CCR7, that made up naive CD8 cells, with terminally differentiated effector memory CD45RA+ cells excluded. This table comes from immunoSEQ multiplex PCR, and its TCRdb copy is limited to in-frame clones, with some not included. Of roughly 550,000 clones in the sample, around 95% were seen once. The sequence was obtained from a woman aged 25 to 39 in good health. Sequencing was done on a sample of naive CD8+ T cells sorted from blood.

The CDR3: CATSTRTRGGQPQHF. As DNA, the CDR3 is TGTGCCACCAGCACGAGGACCAGGGGAGGTCAGCCCCAGCATTTT. The rearrangement links TRBV15 to TRBJ1-5; a possible D gene is TRBD1 (6 bases). The V end lost 4 bases, the J end lost 6 bases, and 16 bases lay between the germline ends. The CDR3 is 15 residues long. Germline V gene lookup returns CDR1 LNHNV and CDR2 YYDKDF (reference sequence).